These T cell receptor beta chains were read from a single sample in a study of spatial heterogeneity in lung cancer. One entry per CDR3 protein results from TCRdb running MiXCR on the 5' RACE reads. This sample has 95,000 to 120,000 distinct CDR3 sequences, with 11% found just once. Material: PBMCs, obtained at follow-up. These receptors came from a female donor with early-stage non-small cell lung cancer. CDR3s include the opening cysteine and the closing phenylalanine or tryptophan. A D gene is named only where the DNA matches it firmly. Size tells how often a clone was seen (once, few, many) or the class of an expanded clone, and some rows leave it out.

TRBD1	TRBV6-5	few	TRBJ2-1	CASSYSPGTEGRVTYNEQFF	TGTGCCAGCAGTTACTCCCCCGGGACAGAGGGGCGGGTGACCTACAATGAGCAGTTCTTC
TRBD2	TRBV30	few	TRBJ2-1	CAWSPGTSLLNEQFF	TGTGCCTGGAGTCCCGGGACTAGCCTACTTAATGAGCAGTTCTTC
.	TRBV7-8	many	TRBJ1-2	CASSSIDRSLLGYTF	TGTGCCAGCAGTTCAATCGACAGGTCGTTACTCGGCTACACCTTC
TRBD2	TRBV4-2	few	TRBJ2-3	CASSHAGTSGTDTQYF	TGTGCCAGCAGCCACGCCGGGACTAGCGGCACAGATACGCAGTATTTT
TRBD1	TRBV28	many	TRBJ1-4	CASSLPRQGLFF	TGTGCCAGCAGCTTGCCCCGACAGGGGCTGTTTTTT
.	TRBV6-5	many	TRBJ1-1	CASSYDPGPNTEAFF	TGTGCCAGCAGTTACGACCCGGGCCCGAACACTGAAGCTTTCTTT
.	TRBV12-3/TRBV12-4	.	TRBJ2-2	CASSFGGTTGELFF	TGTGCCAGCAGTTTCGGCGGGACAACCGGGGAGCTGTTTTTT
.	TRBV12-2	few	TRBJ1-4	CASRLAASSTNEKLFF	TGTGCAAGTCGCTTAGCGGCATCATCAACTAATGAAAAACTGTTTTTT
.	TRBV20-1	many	TRBJ2-3	CSARDTGTSPKQYF	TGCAGTGCTAGAGACACGGGGACGTCACCCAAGCAGTATTTT
TRBD1	TRBV20-1	.	TRBJ1-1	CSARQGAGYMNTEAFF	TGCAGTGCTAGACAGGGGGCAGGCTACATGAACACTGAAGCTTTCTTT
TRBD1	TRBV2	few	TRBJ2-5	CASRSGTGVETQYF	TGTGCCAGCAGATCCGGGACAGGGGTGGAGACCCAGTACTTC
.	TRBV5-1	.	TRBJ2-7	CASSLGSHEQYF	TGCGCCAGCAGCCTTGGATCTCACGAGCAGTACTTC
.	TRBV20-1	many	TRBJ1-2	CSARDLRDTFLWGYGYTF	TGCAGTGCTAGAGATCTTCGGGACACCTTCCTTTGGGGGTATGGCTACACCTTC
.	TRBV7-2	few	TRBJ1-1	CASRRQAEVGTEAFF	TGTGCCAGCAGGCGGCAGGCTGAGGTGGGCACTGAAGCTTTCTTT
.	TRBV12-3/TRBV12-4	.	TRBJ1-5	CASSPRTGGGQPQHF	TGTGCCAGCAGTCCCCGGACGGGGGGAGGCCAGCCCCAGCATTTT